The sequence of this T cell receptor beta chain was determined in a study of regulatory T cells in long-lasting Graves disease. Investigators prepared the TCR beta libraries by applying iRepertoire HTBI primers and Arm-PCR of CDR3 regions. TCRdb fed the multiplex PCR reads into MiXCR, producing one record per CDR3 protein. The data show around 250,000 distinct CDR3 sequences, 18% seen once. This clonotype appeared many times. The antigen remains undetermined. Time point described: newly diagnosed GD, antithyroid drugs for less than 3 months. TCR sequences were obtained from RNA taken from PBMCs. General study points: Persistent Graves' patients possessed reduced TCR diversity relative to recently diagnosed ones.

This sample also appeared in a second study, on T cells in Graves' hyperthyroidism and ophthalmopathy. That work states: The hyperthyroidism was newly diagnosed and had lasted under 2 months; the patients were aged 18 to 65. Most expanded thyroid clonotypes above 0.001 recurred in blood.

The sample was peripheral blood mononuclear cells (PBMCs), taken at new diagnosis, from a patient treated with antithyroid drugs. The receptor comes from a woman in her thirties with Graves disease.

The CDR3 spells CASSMIGWESNQPQHF. The CDR3 nucleotides are TGTGCCAGTAGTATGATAGGTTGGGAGAGCAATCAGCCCCAGCATTTT. This chain joins TRBV19 and TRBJ1-5, with unresolved D. The CDR3 has 16 amino acids. CDR1 is LNHDA, CDR2 SQIVND, per germline (reference sequence). Trimming took off 3 bases at V and 1 base at J, with 13 bases between the two ends. Filled out from reference TRBV19 and TRBJ1-5, the complete variable domain reads DGGITQSPKYLFRKEGQNVTLSCEQNLNHDAMYWYRQDPGQGLRLIYYSQIVNDFQKGDIAEGYSVSREKKESFPLTVTSAQKNPTAFYLCASSMIGWESNQPQHFGDGTRLSIL.